The subject of this entry is one T cell receptor beta chain. This record comes from a study of blood T cell repertoires in COVID-19. Trimming took off 6 bases at V and 4 bases at J, with 16 bases between the two ends. The CDR3 consists of 14 residues. Germline CDR1 is LNHNV and CDR2 is YYDKDF (reference sequence). TCRdb keeps only in-frame clones here, not all; method: immunoSEQ multiplex PCR. The data contain around 110,000 clones, roughly 89% of them singletons. This clonotype was obtained from a man aged 35-49 years with acute or convalescent COVID-19. The rearrangement links TRBV15 to TRBJ2-7, with D possibly matching TRBD1 (6 bases). Input material: peripheral blood. This CDR3 reads CATRVEPGVYEQYF. In DNA form, the CDR3 reads TGTGCCACCAGAGTTGAGCCAGGGGTTTACGAGCAGTACTTC.